A selection of T cell receptor beta chains follows, all from one sample in a study of blood T cell repertoires in COVID-19. Sequencing was performed with immunoSEQ multiplex PCR; in TCRdb, only in-frame clones are kept and a portion is missing. The table lists 100,000 to 150,000 clones, 70% to 90% of them singletons. Sample: peripheral blood. These receptors were taken from a man aged 45 to 65 with acute or convalescent COVID-19. Each CDR3 is given with its conserved first and last residue. A D gene is named only where the DNA matches it firmly. Clone sizes are given selectively: once, few, many, or a class where the clone is expanded.

CDR3aa: CASSPLGGKDYGYTF
CDR3nt: TGTGCCAGCTCACCCTTGGGGGGAAAAGACTATGGCTACACCTTC
abundance: once
v_gene: TRBV18
j_gene: TRBJ1-2
d_gene: .

CDR3aa: CATDGTGTYEQYF
CDR3nt: TGTGCCACCGACGGGACAGGGACCTACGAGCAGTACTTC
abundance: few
v_gene: TRBV7-9
j_gene: TRBJ2-7
d_gene: TRBD1

CDR3aa: CASSLSHKNTEAFF
CDR3nt: TGCGCCAGCAGCTTGAGTCACAAGAACACTGAAGCTTTCTTT
abundance: .
v_gene: TRBV5-1
j_gene: TRBJ1-1
d_gene: .

CDR3aa: CAISEPPRDEQFF
CDR3nt: TGTGCCATCAGTGAGCCTCCGAGGGATGAGCAGTTCTTC
abundance: few
v_gene: TRBV10-3
j_gene: TRBJ2-1
d_gene: .

CDR3aa: CASSPYGPQETQYF
CDR3nt: TGTGCCAGCTCACCCTATGGGCCGCAAGAGACCCAGTACTTC
abundance: .
v_gene: TRBV18
j_gene: TRBJ2-5
d_gene: .

CDR3aa: CASSTPGQGLSDEQFF
CDR3nt: TGTGCCAGCAGCACTCCGGGACAGGGTCTTTCGGATGAGCAGTTCTTC
abundance: .
v_gene: TRBV28
j_gene: TRBJ2-1
d_gene: TRBD1

CDR3aa: CAWSLGQWGKPQHF
CDR3nt: TGTGCCTGGAGTCTGGGACAGTGGGGCAAGCCCCAGCATTTT
abundance: .
v_gene: TRBV30
j_gene: TRBJ1-5
d_gene: TRBD1

CDR3aa: CARSFWKPGQTHPYNSPLHF
CDR3nt: TGTGCCAGAAGCTTCTGGAAGCCGGGACAGACGCACCCTTATAATTCACCCCTCCACTTT
abundance: .
v_gene: TRBV5-3
j_gene: TRBJ1-6
d_gene: TRBD1

CDR3aa: CASSLWRNQPQHF
CDR3nt: TGTGCCAGCAGCTTATGGCGGAATCAGCCCCAGCATTTT
abundance: .
v_gene: TRBV7-2
j_gene: TRBJ1-5
d_gene: .

CDR3aa: CASSVYRGNSPLHF
CDR3nt: TGTGCCAGCAGTGTCTACAGGGGAAATTCACCCCTCCACTTT
abundance: .
v_gene: TRBV2
j_gene: TRBJ1-6
d_gene: TRBD1

CDR3aa: CASSSAGATDTQYF
CDR3nt: TGTGCCAGCAGTTCGGCGGGGGCAACAGATACGCAGTATTTT
abundance: .
v_gene: TRBV28
j_gene: TRBJ2-3
d_gene: .

CDR3aa: CASSLTGSGSNQPQHF
CDR3nt: TGCGCCAGCAGCTTGACAGGGAGCGGAAGCAATCAGCCCCAGCATTTT
abundance: once
v_gene: TRBV5-1
j_gene: TRBJ1-5
d_gene: .

CDR3aa: CASSFWTGGMNTEAFF
CDR3nt: TGTGCCAGCAGCTTTTGGACAGGAGGAATGAACACTGAAGCTTTCTTT
abundance: once
v_gene: TRBV7-9
j_gene: TRBJ1-1
d_gene: TRBD1

CDR3aa: CASSYLYEQYF
CDR3nt: TGTGCCAGCAGTTACTTGTACGAGCAGTACTTC
abundance: few
v_gene: TRBV2
j_gene: TRBJ2-7
d_gene: .

CDR3aa: CASSSGTSGIYEQYF
CDR3nt: TGCGCCAGCAGCTCAGGGACTAGCGGAATCTACGAGCAGTACTTC
abundance: .
v_gene: TRBV5-1
j_gene: TRBJ2-7
d_gene: TRBD2

CDR3aa: CASSFGQRYNEQFF
CDR3nt: TGTGCCAGCTCGTTTGGACAGCGGTACAATGAGCAGTTCTTC
abundance: .
v_gene: TRBV18
j_gene: TRBJ2-1
d_gene: .

CDR3aa: CASSQDNIRNEQFF
CDR3nt: TGTGCCAGCAGCCAAGACAATATCAGGAATGAGCAGTTCTTC
abundance: once
v_gene: TRBV4-2
j_gene: TRBJ2-1
d_gene: .

CDR3aa: CASSRDRGEPNEKLFF
CDR3nt: TGTGCCAGTAGCAGGGACAGGGGTGAACCTAATGAAAAACTGTTTTTT
abundance: .
v_gene: TRBV19
j_gene: TRBJ1-4
d_gene: TRBD1

CDR3aa: CASRQIGAEAFF
CDR3nt: TGTGCCAGCAGACAGATTGGCGCTGAAGCTTTCTTT
abundance: .
v_gene: TRBV12-3/TRBV12-4
j_gene: TRBJ1-1
d_gene: .

CDR3aa: CSVGQGQNEKLFF
CDR3nt: TGCAGCGTGGGACAGGGGCAAAATGAAAAACTGTTTTTT
abundance: few
v_gene: TRBV29-1
j_gene: TRBJ1-4
d_gene: TRBD1

CDR3aa: CASSGRDRKSNQPQHF
CDR3nt: TGTGCCAGCAGTGGAAGGGACAGAAAATCAAATCAGCCCCAGCATTTT
abundance: .
v_gene: TRBV6-4
j_gene: TRBJ1-5
d_gene: TRBD1

CDR3aa: CASSQVGGKETQYF
CDR3nt: TGTGCCAGCAGCCAAGTGGGGGGGAAAGAGACCCAGTACTTC
abundance: .
v_gene: TRBV3-1/TRBV3-2
j_gene: TRBJ2-5
d_gene: TRBD2

CDR3aa: CASSQDRGLAGGNNEQFF
CDR3nt: TGTGCCAGCAGCCAAGATCGAGGGCTAGCGGGGGGCAACAATGAGCAGTTCTTC
abundance: .
v_gene: TRBV3-1/TRBV3-2
j_gene: TRBJ2-1
d_gene: TRBD2

CDR3aa: CASSTRLSRSSYNEQFF
CDR3nt: TGTGCCAGCAGCACAAGACTATCCCGATCTTCCTACAATGAGCAGTTCTTC
abundance: .
v_gene: TRBV7-8
j_gene: TRBJ2-1
d_gene: .

CDR3aa: CATSREVYGAYEQYF
CDR3nt: TGTGCCACCAGCAGAGAGGTGTACGGAGCCTACGAGCAGTACTTC
abundance: .
v_gene: TRBV15
j_gene: TRBJ2-7
d_gene: .

CDR3aa: CASSSNRGGGAFF
CDR3nt: TGTGCCAGCAGTTCCAATCGGGGGGGCGGTGCTTTCTTT
abundance: .
v_gene: TRBV6-6
j_gene: TRBJ1-1
d_gene: .

CDR3aa: CASSLQGENTEAFF
CDR3nt: TGTGCCAGCAGTTTGCAGGGGGAGAACACTGAAGCTTTCTTT
abundance: few
v_gene: TRBV6-5
j_gene: TRBJ1-1
d_gene: TRBD1

CDR3aa: CASSPREPGAYNEQFF
CDR3nt: TGTGCCAGCAGCCCGCGCGAGCCGGGAGCATACAATGAGCAGTTCTTC
abundance: .
v_gene: TRBV28
j_gene: TRBJ2-1
d_gene: .

CDR3aa: CASSLSGLSTGELFF
CDR3nt: TGCGCCAGCAGCTTATCGGGACTCTCCACCGGGGAGCTGTTTTTT
abundance: .
v_gene: TRBV5-1
j_gene: TRBJ2-2
d_gene: .

CDR3aa: CSGQSSPEAFF
CDR3nt: TGCAGTGGACAGAGCTCGCCTGAAGCTTTCTTT
abundance: .
v_gene: TRBV20-1
j_gene: TRBJ1-1
d_gene: .

CDR3aa: CASSSRTGIGSRTEAFF
CDR3nt: TGCGCCAGCAGCTCGAGGACAGGGATAGGATCAAGGACTGAAGCTTTCTTT
abundance: .
v_gene: TRBV5-1
j_gene: TRBJ1-1
d_gene: TRBD1

CDR3aa: CAWSGGVRGADTQYF
CDR3nt: TGTGCCTGGAGTGGTGGGGTTCGGGGGGCAGATACGCAGTATTTT
abundance: .
v_gene: TRBV30
j_gene: TRBJ2-3
d_gene: TRBD2

CDR3aa: CASSIEGRLSNQPQHF
CDR3nt: TGTGCCAGTAGTATAGAAGGCAGACTAAGCAATCAGCCCCAGCATTTT
abundance: .
v_gene: TRBV19
j_gene: TRBJ1-5
d_gene: .

CDR3aa: CASSLTGLGVETQYF
CDR3nt: TGCGCCAGCAGCCTTACAGGTTTAGGGGTAGAGACCCAGTACTTC
abundance: .
v_gene: TRBV5-1
j_gene: TRBJ2-5
d_gene: .

CDR3aa: CASGGNVLTF
CDR3nt: TGTGCCAGCGGCGGCAACGTCCTGACTTTC
abundance: .
v_gene: TRBV2
j_gene: TRBJ2-6
d_gene: .

CDR3aa: CASSQVYEQYF
CDR3nt: TGTGCCAGCAGCCAGGTCTACGAGCAGTACTTC
abundance: .
v_gene: TRBV7-9
j_gene: TRBJ2-7
d_gene: .

CDR3aa: CASSLERLADTQYF
CDR3nt: TGTGCCAGCAGCTTAGAGCGGCTAGCGGATACGCAGTATTTT
abundance: .
v_gene: TRBV11-2
j_gene: TRBJ2-3
d_gene: .

CDR3aa: CASSIGTGFSGANVLTF
CDR3nt: TGCGCCAGCAGCATCGGGACAGGGTTCTCTGGGGCCAACGTCCTGACTTTC
abundance: .
v_gene: TRBV5-1
j_gene: TRBJ2-6
d_gene: TRBD1